These 27 T cell receptor beta chains were sequenced from one sample in a study of shared clonotypes between healthy human individuals. Clones were sequenced by immunoSEQ multiplex PCR, and TCRdb holds only the in-frame ones, with some missing. In the table there are around 620,000 clones, approximately 95% of which are singletons. As defined, naive CD8 cells were CD45RO-negative and positively selected for CCR7, with terminally differentiated effector memory CD45RA+ cells excluded. The specimen was naive CD8+ T cells sorted from blood. These receptors originate from a woman between 25 and 40 years old in good health.

The rearrangement uses TRBV6-1 and TRBJ2-7; 7 bases are shared with TRBD2. The CDR3 extends over 15 amino acids. CDR1 is MNHNS and CDR2 is SASEGT in the germline V gene. Trimming removed 6 bases from V and 1 base from J; junction bases left unmatched: 9. CDR3 nucleotide sequence: TGTGCCAGCAGGGGGGGGGAGAGGATGTCCTACGAGCAGTACTTC. The encoded protein is CASRGGERMSYEQYF.

The rearrangement links TRBV12-5 to TRBJ2-1; D is unresolved. The ends were cut back, 7 bases at V and 2 bases at J, with 15 bases in the middle. This CDR3 has 15 amino acids. Germline assignment: CDR1 LGHNT and CDR2 FRNRAP. CDR3 sequence (DNA): TGTGCTAGTGCCCCTCCGATCGGAACCTACAATGAGCAGTTCTTC. Its translation is CASAPPIGTYNEQFF.

V gene TRBV7-9 combines with J gene TRBJ2-7; 10 nucleotides align to TRBD1. The V and J ends lost 5 bases and 3 bases, in that order; junction bases with no gene match: 7. CDR3 length equals 15 residues. The germline V gene encodes CDR1 SEHNR and CDR2 FQNEAQ (reference sequence). CDR3 DNA: TGTGCCAGCAGCCACCCGGACAGGGGGAACTACGAGCAGTACTTC. This gives the protein CASSHPDRGNYEQYF.

The rearrangement uses TRBV4-1 and TRBJ2-7; D may be TRBD1 (6 bases). Germline V gene data show CDR1 as MGHRA and CDR2 as YSYEKL. The CDR3 runs 15 residues. V was trimmed by 5 bases and J by 5 bases, leaving 19 bases between them. CDR3 sequence reads: CASSYNTGQSDEQYF. The CDR3, as DNA: TGCGCCAGCAGCTATAATACAGGGCAATCCGACGAGCAGTACTTC.

V is TRBV11-2 and J is TRBJ2-7; 11 bases line up with TRBD2. CDR3 length: 15 residues. The germline V gene encodes CDR1 SGHAT and CDR2 FQNNGV. V shed 5 bases and J 2 bases; nucleotides not matched to a gene: 5. The CDR3 DNA sequence: TGTGCCAGCAGCGGACCGGGACTAGCGGCCTACGAGCAGTACTTC. Amino acid sequence: CASSGPGLAAYEQYF.

The chain links TRBV7-6 to TRBJ2-7; TRBD1 aligns across 9 bases. CDR1 is SGHVS and CDR2 is FNYEAQ in the germline V gene. This CDR3 spans 15 amino acids. V shed 6 bases and J 2 bases; nucleotides not matched to a gene: 8. This CDR3 reads CASRLQDRGPYEQYF. Here the CDR3 DNA reads TGTGCCAGCAGACTCCAGGACAGGGGTCCCTACGAGCAGTACTTC.

The CDR3 is CASSYSSGNQPQHF. The CDR3, as DNA: TGTGCCAGCAGTTACTCGAGCGGCAATCAGCCCCAGCATTTT. The chain combines TRBV6-5 with TRBJ1-5; no clear D. CDR3 length: 14 amino acids. From germline, CDR1 is MNHEY and CDR2 SVGAGI. V lost 0 bases and J lost 2, with 5 bases in between.

Details on this clone: Other DNA sequences of this sample code for an identical CDR3. The chain links TRBV28 to TRBJ1-4; TRBD1 matches 9 bases. V was clipped by 5 bases and J by 7 bases; unmatched bases: 5. The CDR3 sequence is 14 residues long. Germline-derived CDR1 and CDR2 are MDHEN and SYDVKM. The CDR3 spells CASSLQGAGEKLFF. CDR3 sequence (DNA): TGTGCCAGCAGTCTACAGGGGGCGGGTGAAAAACTGTTTTTT.

The chain has TRBV27 and TRBJ1-4; D perhaps matches TRBD1 (5 bases). Trimming removed 6 bases at V and 8 bases at J, with 16 bases between. Germline values: CDR1 MNHEY, CDR2 SMNVEV (reference sequence). This CDR3 has 14 amino acids. The DNA of the CDR3 is TGTGCCAGCAGCTGGACGGGACTCAGGGAAAAACTGTTTTTT. Its translation is CASSWTGLREKLFF.

On this clone itself: The identical CDR3 is also encoded by other nucleotide sequences in the sample. The chain is built from TRBV5-4 and TRBJ2-5; D ambiguous. The germline V and J ends were trimmed by 4 bases and 2 bases, with 9 bases remaining between them. Germline V gives CDR1 SGHNT, CDR2 YYREEE (reference sequence). CDR3 length equals 13 residues. The CDR3 DNA sequence: TGTGCCAGCAGCACGGAGTCGCAAGAGACCCAGTACTTC. This translates into CASSTESQETQYF.

This clone was recorded a few times. This chain links TRBV5-8 with TRBJ2-7; D might be TRBD1 (5 bases). This CDR3 contains 16 residues. Germline loops: CDR1 SGHTS, CDR2 YDEGEE. Deletions cut 2 bases from V and 2 bases from J, with 17 bases between. The CDR3 nucleotides read TGTGCCAGCAGCTTCCCGCTCAGGCTAGGGGCCTACGAGCAGTACTTC. It translates to CASSFPLRLGAYEQYF.

This clone was counted once. The chain carries TRBV11-2 and TRBJ2-2, with D tentatively TRBD2 (6 bases). Germline CDR1 and CDR2: SGHAT and FQNNGV. The V end lost 5 bases, the J end lost 2 bases, and 12 bases lay between the germline ends. The CDR3 covers 15 residues. CDR3 bases: TGTGCCAGCAGCCCTGGGGGGTACAACACCGGGGAGCTGTTTTTT. Translating it yields CASSPGGYNTGELFF.

The CDR3 is CAWRGLVAGGPPYEQYF. In DNA form, the CDR3 reads TGTGCCTGGAGGGGTCTCGTCGCAGGGGGCCCCCCCTACGAGCAGTACTTC. The rearrangement uses TRBV30 and TRBJ2-7; TRBD1 aligns across 8 bases. Losses at the gene ends were 3 bases for V and 2 bases for J; bases not matched to a gene: 15. The CDR3 contains 17 residues. Germline-derived CDR1 and CDR2 are GTSNPN and SVGIG (reference sequence).

This clone was detected ten times or more. V usage is TRBV6-6 and J usage is TRBJ1-2; 9 nucleotides align to TRBD1. Germline CDR1 is MNHNY and CDR2 is SVGAGI (reference sequence). V lost 7 bases to trimming and J lost 0 bases; unmatched junction nucleotides: 9. The CDR3 is made up of 16 amino acids. CDR3 amino acids: CASTPGQGRANYGYTF. The DNA of the CDR3 is TGTGCCAGCACCCCGGGACAGGGTAGAGCTAACTATGGCTACACCTTC.

This clone has just one count. The V gene is TRBV4-2, the J gene TRBJ2-2; D is uncertain. V lost 3 bases and J lost 6, with 8 bases in between. CDR3 length equals 13 residues. CDR1 is LGHNA and CDR2 is YNFKEQ in the germline V gene. Here the CDR3 DNA reads TGTGCCAGCAGCCAGCTAGTTTCCGGGGAGCTGTTTTTT. It specifies CASSQLVSGELFF.

This chain links TRBV28 with TRBJ2-1; 10 bases align to TRBD2. The CDR3 is 14 amino acids. V lost 4 bases, J lost 7 bases, and 4 bases stayed unmatched. The V gene's germline CDR1 is MDHEN and CDR2 SYDVKM. The CDR3 sequence: CASSSGLAWNEQFF. CDR3 bases: TGTGCCAGCAGTTCGGGACTAGCGTGGAATGAGCAGTTCTTC.

The chain combines TRBV5-4 with TRBJ1-3; weak D call: TRBD1 (5 bases). This CDR3 has 14 residues. The V end was cut by 3 bases, the J end by 3 bases, with 10 bases between. The V gene's germline CDR1 is SGHNT and CDR2 YYREEE (reference sequence). DNA of the CDR3: TGTGCCAGCAGCTCGAGGGGACTTGGAAACACCATATATTTT. Protein sequence: CASSSRGLGNTIYF.

V is TRBV28 and J is TRBJ1-3; D is unresolved. V gave up 3 bases and J gave up 4 bases, with 16 bases separating them. Germline V gene sequence: CDR1 MDHEN, CDR2 SYDVKM. The CDR3 loop spans 16 amino acids. Here the CDR3 reads CASSFDPTRWGNTIYF. CDR3 sequence (DNA): TGTGCCAGCAGTTTCGATCCGACGCGGTGGGGAAACACCATATATTTT.

This chain connects TRBV23-1 to TRBJ1-1, with 7 bases fitting TRBD1. TRBV23-1 carries the ORF label, with uncertain function. The CDR3 extends over 17 amino acids. Germline trimming cut 10 bases from V and 3 bases from J; bases unmatched to any gene: 20. This CDR3 reads CATVKKGRQGIYTEAFF. The CDR3 DNA reads TGCGCCACCGTTAAAAAGGGGAGACAGGGAATATACACTGAAGCTTTCTTT.

The chain is built from TRBV19 and TRBJ2-7, with 9 nucleotides matching TRBD1. Germline values: CDR1 LNHDA, CDR2 SQIVND (reference sequence). With 3 bases clipped from V and 7 bases from J, the junction kept 10 bases outside the gene matches. This CDR3 spans 15 amino acids. In nucleotides, the CDR3 is TGTGCCAGTAGTATCCCTGGACAGGGGTATTTAGAGCAGTACTTC. It specifies CASSIPGQGYLEQYF. The full variable domain, completed using reference TRBV19 and TRBJ2-7, is DGGITQSPKYLFRKEGQNVTLSCEQNLNHDAMYWYRQDPGQGLRLIYYSQIVNDFQKGDIAEGYSVSREKKESFPLTVTSAQKNPTAFYLCASSIPGQGYLEQYFGPGTRLTVT.

V and J are TRBV5-5 and TRBJ2-1, with D perhaps TRBD2 (6 bases). Trimming took 0 bases from V and 8 from J, leaving 15 bases between them. There are 15 residues in the CDR3. Germline V gives CDR1 SGHKS, CDR2 YYEKEE (reference sequence). The chain's CDR3 is CASSLEVAEVDEQFF. Written as DNA, the CDR3 is TGTGCCAGCAGCTTGGAGGTAGCGGAGGTGGATGAGCAGTTCTTC.

The gene calls are TRBV6-1 and TRBJ2-7; D call uncertain. The CDR3 length is 11 residues. Trimming took off 2 bases at V and 9 bases at J, with 8 bases between the two ends. Germline V lookup: CDR1 MNHNS, CDR2 SASEGT. CDR3 region: CASSEYLGQYF. DNA for the CDR3: TGTGCCAGCAGTGAATACTTGGGGCAGTACTTC.

The chain has TRBV12-5 and TRBJ2-1; D ambiguous. V dropped 1 base and J dropped 7 bases, with 8 bases sitting between them. CDR1 is LGHNT, CDR2 FRNRAP, per germline. The CDR3 sequence is 13 residues long. CDR3 sequence reads: CASGLALSNEQFF. As DNA, the CDR3 is TGTGCTAGTGGTTTGGCCCTGAGTAATGAGCAGTTCTTC.

The chain is built from TRBV19 and TRBJ1-5; TRBD1 matches 8 bases. CDR3 length: 13 amino acids. The ends lost 10 bases at V and 3 bases at J; junction bases unmatched: 5. Looked up from germline, CDR1 is LNHDA and CDR2 is SQIVND (reference sequence). The CDR3: CATSTGDNQPQHF. CDR3 nucleotides: TGTGCCACTTCGACAGGGGACAATCAGCCCCAGCATTTT. Full variable domain (outside the CDR3, taken from reference TRBV19 and TRBJ1-5): DGGITQSPKYLFRKEGQNVTLSCEQNLNHDAMYWYRQDPGQGLRLIYYSQIVNDFQKGDIAEGYSVSREKKESFPLTVTSAQKNPTAFYLCATSTGDNQPQHFGDGTRLSIL.

The chain employs TRBV28 and TRBJ1-4; D ambiguous. V was pared by 6 bases and J by 12 bases, with 20 bases between. Germline values: CDR1 MDHEN, CDR2 SYDVKM. The CDR3 has 14 residues. The DNA for the CDR3 is TGTGCCAGCAGGCATAAGGACTACTTTGGGGAACTGTTTTTT. Translation: CASRHKDYFGELFF.

This clone has only one observation. J is TRBJ1-5 and V is TRBV19; D remains unclear. Germline CDR1 is LNHDA and CDR2 is SQIVND (reference sequence). The length of the CDR3 is 14 residues. Deletions cut 3 bases from V and 4 bases from J, with 10 bases between. CDR3 sequence (DNA): TGTGCCAGTAGTATGGCACGGGGAAATCAGCCCCAGCATTTT. Protein product: CASSMARGNQPQHF.

This sequence joins TRBV27 and TRBJ2-7, with D tentatively TRBD2 (5 bases). This CDR3 spans 15 amino acids. Germline values: CDR1 MNHEY, CDR2 SMNVEV (reference sequence). V lost 3 bases to trimming and J lost 1 base, with 13 bases between them. The DNA of the CDR3 is TGTGCCAGCAGTTTTCAGCCCCCGGGGTCCTACGAGCAGTACTTC. This gives the protein CASSFQPPGSYEQYF.